This T cell receptor (beta chain) derives from a study of cytomegalovirus exposure and HLA in healthy donors. The method was immunoSEQ multiplex PCR; TCRdb's version includes in-frame clones alone and lacks a portion of them. The sample holds roughly 330,000 clones, around 90% seen once. Deletions cut 3 bases from V and 6 bases from J, with 12 bases between. The CDR3 length is 14 residues. The germline gives CDR1 SEHNR, CDR2 FQNEAQ (reference sequence). The specimen sequenced was PBMCs. The chain couples TRBV7-9 to TRBJ2-1, with D perhaps being TRBD1 or TRBD2 (6 bases each). The TCR was taken from a woman younger than 45 in good health and CMV-seropositive. CDR3: CASSFGGGSNEQFF. The CDR3 DNA follows: TGTGCCAGCAGCTTTGGAGGGGGGTCCAATGAGCAGTTCTTC. Full variable domain (outside the CDR3, taken from reference TRBV7-9 and TRBJ2-1): DTGVSQNPRHKITKRGQNVTFRCDPISEHNRLYWYRQTLGQGPEFLTYFQNEAQLEKSRLLSDRFSAERPKGSFSTLEIQRTEQGDSAMYLCASSFGGGSNEQFFGPGTRLTVL.